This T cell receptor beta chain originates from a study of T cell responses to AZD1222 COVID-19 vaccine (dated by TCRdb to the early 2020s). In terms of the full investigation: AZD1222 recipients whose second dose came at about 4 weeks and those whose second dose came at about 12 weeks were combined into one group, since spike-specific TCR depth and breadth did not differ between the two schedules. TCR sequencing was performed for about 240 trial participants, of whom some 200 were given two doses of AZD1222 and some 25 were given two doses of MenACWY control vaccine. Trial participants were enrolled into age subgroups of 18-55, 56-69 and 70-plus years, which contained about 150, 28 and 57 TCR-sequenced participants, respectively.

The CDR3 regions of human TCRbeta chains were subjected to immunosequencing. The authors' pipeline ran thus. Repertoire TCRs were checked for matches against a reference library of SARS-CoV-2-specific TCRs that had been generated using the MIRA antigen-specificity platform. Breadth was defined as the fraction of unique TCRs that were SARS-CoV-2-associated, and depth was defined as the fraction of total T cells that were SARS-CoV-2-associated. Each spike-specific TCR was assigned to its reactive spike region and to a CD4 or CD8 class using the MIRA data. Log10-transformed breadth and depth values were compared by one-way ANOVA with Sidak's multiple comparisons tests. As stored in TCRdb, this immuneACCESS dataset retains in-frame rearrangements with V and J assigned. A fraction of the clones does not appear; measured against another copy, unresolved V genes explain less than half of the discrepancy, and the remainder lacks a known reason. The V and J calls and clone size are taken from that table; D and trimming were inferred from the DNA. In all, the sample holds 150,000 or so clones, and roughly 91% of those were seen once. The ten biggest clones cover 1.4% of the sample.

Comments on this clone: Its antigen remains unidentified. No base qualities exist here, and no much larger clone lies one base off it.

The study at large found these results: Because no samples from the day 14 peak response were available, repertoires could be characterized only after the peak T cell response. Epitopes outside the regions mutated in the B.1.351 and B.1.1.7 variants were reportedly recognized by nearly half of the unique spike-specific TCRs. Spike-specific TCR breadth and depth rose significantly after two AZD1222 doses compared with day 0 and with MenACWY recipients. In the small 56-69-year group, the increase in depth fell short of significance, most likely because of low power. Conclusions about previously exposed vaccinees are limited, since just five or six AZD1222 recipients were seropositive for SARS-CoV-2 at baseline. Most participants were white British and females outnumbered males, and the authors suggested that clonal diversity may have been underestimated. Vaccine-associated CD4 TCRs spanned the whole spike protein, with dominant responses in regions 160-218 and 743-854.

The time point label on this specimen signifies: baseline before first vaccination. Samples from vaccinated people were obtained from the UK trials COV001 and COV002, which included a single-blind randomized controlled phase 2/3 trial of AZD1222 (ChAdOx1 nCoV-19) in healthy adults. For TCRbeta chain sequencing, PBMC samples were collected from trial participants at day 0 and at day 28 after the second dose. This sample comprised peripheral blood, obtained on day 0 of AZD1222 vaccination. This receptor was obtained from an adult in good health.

The nucleotide sequence reads TGTGCCGCCAGCCGGGTTTACGAGCAGTACTTC. This encodes CAASRVYEQYF. In this chain, TRBV6-5 is recombined with TRBJ2-7, with the D segment identity uncertain. The germline V gene supplies CDR1 MNHEY and CDR2 SVGAGI. The trim is 11 bases for V and 4 bases for J, with a gap of 12 bases between the germline ends. Taken from cysteine to phenylalanine, the CDR3 has 11 residues. Only the CDR3 region is kept as DNA, spanning 33 bases read in frame from base 1.